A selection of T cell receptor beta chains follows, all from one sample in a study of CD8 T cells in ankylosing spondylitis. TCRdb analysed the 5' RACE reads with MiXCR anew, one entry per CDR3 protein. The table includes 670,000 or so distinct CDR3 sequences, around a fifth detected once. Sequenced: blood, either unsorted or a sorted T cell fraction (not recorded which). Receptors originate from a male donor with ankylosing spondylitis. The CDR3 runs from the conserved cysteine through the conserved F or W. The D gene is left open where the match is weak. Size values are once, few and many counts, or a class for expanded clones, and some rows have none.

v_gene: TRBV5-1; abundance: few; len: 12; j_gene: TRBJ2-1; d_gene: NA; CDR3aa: CASSAIPNEQFF; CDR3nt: TGCGCCAGCAGCGCAATACCCAATGAGCAGTTCTTC
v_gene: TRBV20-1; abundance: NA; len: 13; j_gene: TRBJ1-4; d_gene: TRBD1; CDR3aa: CSLKGQSNEKLFF; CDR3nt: TGCAGCCTTAAGGGACAGTCAAATGAAAAACTGTTTTTT
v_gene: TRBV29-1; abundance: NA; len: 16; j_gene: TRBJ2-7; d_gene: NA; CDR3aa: CSVVGGGQENPYEQYF; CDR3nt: TGCAGCGTTGTGGGGGGGGGACAGGAAAACCCCTACGAGCAGTACTTC
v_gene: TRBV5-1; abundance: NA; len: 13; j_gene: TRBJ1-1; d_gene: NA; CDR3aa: CASSLEQLAEAFF; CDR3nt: TGCGCCAGCAGCTTGGAACAGCTAGCTGAAGCTTTCTTT
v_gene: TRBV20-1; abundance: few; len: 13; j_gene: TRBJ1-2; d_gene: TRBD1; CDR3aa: CSASDRVNYGYTF; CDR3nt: TGCAGTGCTAGCGACAGGGTCAACTATGGCTACACCTTC
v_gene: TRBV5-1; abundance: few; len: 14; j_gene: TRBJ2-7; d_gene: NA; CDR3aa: CASSIRTQDYEQYF; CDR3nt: TGCGCCAGCAGCATCAGGACACAAGACTACGAGCAGTACTTC
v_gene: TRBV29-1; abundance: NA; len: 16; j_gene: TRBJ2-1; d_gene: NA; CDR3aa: CSVSNPAASNDNEQFF; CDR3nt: TGCAGCGTTTCGAACCCCGCGGCCTCAAATGACAATGAGCAGTTCTTC
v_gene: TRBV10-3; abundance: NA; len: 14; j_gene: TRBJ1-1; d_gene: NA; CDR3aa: CAISDPGKNTEAFF; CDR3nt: TGTGCCATCAGTGACCCCGGGAAGAACACTGAAGCTTTCTTT
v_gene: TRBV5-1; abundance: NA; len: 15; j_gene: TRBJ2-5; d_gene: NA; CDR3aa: CASSLAGQLGETQYF; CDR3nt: TGCGCCAGCAGCTTGGCAGGACAGCTTGGAGAGACCCAGTACTTC
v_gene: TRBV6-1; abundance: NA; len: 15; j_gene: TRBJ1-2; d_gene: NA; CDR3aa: CASRITQGTNYGYTF; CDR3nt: TGTGCCAGCAGGATTACCCAGGGAACCAACTATGGCTACACCTTC
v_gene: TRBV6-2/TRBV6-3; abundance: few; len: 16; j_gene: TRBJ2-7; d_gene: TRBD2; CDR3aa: CASSYSGRERGHEQYF; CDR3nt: TGTGCCAGCAGTTACTCTGGGCGGGAGAGGGGCCACGAGCAGTACTTC
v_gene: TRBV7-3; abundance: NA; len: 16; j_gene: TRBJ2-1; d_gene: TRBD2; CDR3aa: CASSVQGLAGNNEQFF; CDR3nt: TGTGCCAGCAGCGTCCAGGGACTAGCGGGGAACAATGAGCAGTTCTTC
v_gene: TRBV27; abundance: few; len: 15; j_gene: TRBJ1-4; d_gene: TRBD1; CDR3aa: CASSLSGTGLEKLFF; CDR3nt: TGTGCCAGCAGTTTATCAGGGACAGGCCTTGAAAAACTGTTTTTT
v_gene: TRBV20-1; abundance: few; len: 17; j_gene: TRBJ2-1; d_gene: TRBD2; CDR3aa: CSARLPPTSGRHNEQFF; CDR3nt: TGCAGTGCTAGACTACCCCCGACTAGCGGGAGGCACAATGAGCAGTTCTTC
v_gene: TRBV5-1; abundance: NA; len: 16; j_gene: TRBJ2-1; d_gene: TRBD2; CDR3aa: CASSRGLAGKLDEQFF; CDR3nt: TGCGCCAGCAGCCGAGGACTAGCGGGAAAGTTGGATGAGCAGTTCTTC
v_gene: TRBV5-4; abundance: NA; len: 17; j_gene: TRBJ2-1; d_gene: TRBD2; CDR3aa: CASSLAPIGGIYNEQFF; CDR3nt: TGTGCCAGCAGCTTGGCCCCTATCGGGGGGATCTACAATGAGCAGTTCTTC
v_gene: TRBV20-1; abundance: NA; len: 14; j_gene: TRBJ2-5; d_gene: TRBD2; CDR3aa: CSASSGTSLETQYF; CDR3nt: TGCAGTGCCAGTTCGGGGACTAGTCTGGAGACCCAGTACTTC
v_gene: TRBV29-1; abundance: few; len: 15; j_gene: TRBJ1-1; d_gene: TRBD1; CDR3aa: CSVVGTQGGVTEAFF; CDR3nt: TGCAGCGTTGTAGGGACCCAGGGGGGAGTGACTGAAGCTTTCTTT
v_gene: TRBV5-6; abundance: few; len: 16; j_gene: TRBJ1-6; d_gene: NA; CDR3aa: CASSLEGLRYNSPLHF; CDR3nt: TGTGCCAGCAGCTTGGAGGGGCTACGATATAATTCACCCCTCCACTTT
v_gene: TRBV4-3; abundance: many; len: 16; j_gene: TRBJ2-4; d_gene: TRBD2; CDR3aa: CASSQGGGTAGNIQYF; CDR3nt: TGCGCCAGCAGCCAAGGGGGGGGGACCGCAGGAAACATTCAGTACTTC
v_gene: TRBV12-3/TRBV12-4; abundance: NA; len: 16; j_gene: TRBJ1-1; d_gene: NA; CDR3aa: CASISLRGGRNTEAFF; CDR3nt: TGTGCCAGCATTTCCCTTCGAGGGGGAAGGAACACTGAAGCTTTCTTT
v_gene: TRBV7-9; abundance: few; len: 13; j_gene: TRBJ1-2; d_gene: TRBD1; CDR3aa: CASSVSGTDGYTF; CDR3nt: TGTGCCAGCAGCGTAAGCGGGACAGATGGCTACACCTTC
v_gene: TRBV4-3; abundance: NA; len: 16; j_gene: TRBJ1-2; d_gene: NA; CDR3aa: CASSQGRQANLYGYTF; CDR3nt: TGCGCCAGCAGCCAAGGAAGACAGGCCAACCTCTATGGCTACACCTTC
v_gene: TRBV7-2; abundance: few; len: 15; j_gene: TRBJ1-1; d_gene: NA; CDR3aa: CASRTPGVMNTEAFF; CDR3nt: TGTGCCAGCAGAACACCAGGGGTCATGAACACTGAAGCTTTCTTT
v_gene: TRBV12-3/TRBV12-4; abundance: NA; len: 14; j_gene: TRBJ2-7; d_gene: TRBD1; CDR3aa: CASSYDRGNYEQYF; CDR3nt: TGTGCCAGCAGTTATGACAGGGGGAACTACGAGCAGTACTTC
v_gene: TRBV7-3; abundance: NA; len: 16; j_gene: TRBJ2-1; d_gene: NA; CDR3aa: CASSLKGRGLYNEQFF; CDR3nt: TGTGCCAGCAGCTTAAAAGGGCGGGGTTTATACAATGAGCAGTTCTTC
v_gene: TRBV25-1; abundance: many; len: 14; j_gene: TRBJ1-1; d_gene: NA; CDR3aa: CASSPSGGLTEAFF; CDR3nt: TGTGCCAGCAGTCCCTCGGGGGGGCTCACTGAAGCTTTCTTT
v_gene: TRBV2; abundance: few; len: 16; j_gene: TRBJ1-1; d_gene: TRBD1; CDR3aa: CASSEALTGVGTEAFF; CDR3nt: TGTGCCAGCAGTGAAGCCCTCACAGGGGTGGGCACTGAAGCTTTCTTT
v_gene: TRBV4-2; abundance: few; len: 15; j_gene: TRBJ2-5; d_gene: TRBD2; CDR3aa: CASSQEETSEETQYF; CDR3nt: TGTGCCAGCAGCCAAGAGGAGACTAGCGAGGAGACCCAGTACTTC
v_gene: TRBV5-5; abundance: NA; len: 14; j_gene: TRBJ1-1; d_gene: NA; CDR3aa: CASSVTNRIAEAFF; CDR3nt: TGTGCCAGCAGCGTTACAAACAGGATCGCTGAAGCTTTCTTT
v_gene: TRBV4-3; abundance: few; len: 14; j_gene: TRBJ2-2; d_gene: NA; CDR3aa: CASGSTEGGGELFF; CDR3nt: TGCGCCAGCGGCTCCACAGAGGGCGGCGGGGAGCTGTTTTTT
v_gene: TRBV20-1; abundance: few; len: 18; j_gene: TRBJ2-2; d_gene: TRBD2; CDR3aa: CSASSELAGDGNTGELFF; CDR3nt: TGCAGTGCTAGCTCGGAACTAGCGGGAGATGGGAACACCGGGGAGCTGTTTTTT
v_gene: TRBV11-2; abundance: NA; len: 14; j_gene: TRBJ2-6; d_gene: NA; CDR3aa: CASSTGYGANVLTF; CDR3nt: TGTGCCAGCAGTACAGGGTACGGGGCCAACGTCCTGACTTTC
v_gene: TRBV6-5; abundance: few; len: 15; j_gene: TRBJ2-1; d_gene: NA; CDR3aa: CASSYTGARYNEQFF; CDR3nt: TGTGCCAGCAGTTACACCGGGGCTCGGTACAATGAGCAGTTCTTC
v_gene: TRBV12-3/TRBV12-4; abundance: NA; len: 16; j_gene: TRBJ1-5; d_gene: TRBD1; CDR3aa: CASSPHLTGVGQPQHF; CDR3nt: TGTGCCAGCAGCCCCCACCTGACAGGGGTAGGGCAGCCCCAGCATTTT
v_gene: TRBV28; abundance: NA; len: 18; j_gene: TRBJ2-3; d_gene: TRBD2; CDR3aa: CASSSRNPASGLTDTQYF; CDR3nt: TGTGCCAGCAGTTCCCGAAATCCCGCTAGCGGGCTCACAGATACGCAGTATTTT
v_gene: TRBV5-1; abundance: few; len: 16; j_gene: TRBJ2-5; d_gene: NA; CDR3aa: CASSLGPKGPQETQYF; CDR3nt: TGCGCCAGCAGCTTGGGACCAAAGGGCCCCCAAGAGACCCAGTACTTC
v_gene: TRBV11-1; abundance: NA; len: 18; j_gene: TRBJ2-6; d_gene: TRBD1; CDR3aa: CASSQLTGISSGANVLTF; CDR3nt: TGTGCCAGCAGCCAATTGACAGGGATCAGCTCTGGGGCCAACGTCCTGACTTTC
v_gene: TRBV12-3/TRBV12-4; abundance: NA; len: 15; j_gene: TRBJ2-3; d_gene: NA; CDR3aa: CASSLTGVGTDTQYF; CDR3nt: TGTGCCAGCAGTTTAACGGGGGTCGGCACAGATACGCAGTATTTT
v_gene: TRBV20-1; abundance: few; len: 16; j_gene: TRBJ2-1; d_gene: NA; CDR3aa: CSAIGATASSYNEQFF; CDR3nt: TGCAGTGCTATCGGGGCCACCGCAAGCTCCTACAATGAGCAGTTCTTC
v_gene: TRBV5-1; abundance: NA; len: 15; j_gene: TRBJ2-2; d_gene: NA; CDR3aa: CASSLDRGGAGELFF; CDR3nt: TGCGCCAGCAGCTTGGATAGAGGTGGGGCCGGGGAGCTGTTTTTT
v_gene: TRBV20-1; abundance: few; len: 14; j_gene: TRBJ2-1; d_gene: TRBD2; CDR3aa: CSAGTSGSYNEQFF; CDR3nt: TGCAGTGCTGGGACTAGCGGGAGCTACAATGAGCAGTTCTTC
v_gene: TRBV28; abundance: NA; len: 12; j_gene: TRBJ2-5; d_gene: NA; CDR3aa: CASTEGQETQYF; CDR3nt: TGTGCCAGCACGGAGGGGCAAGAGACCCAGTACTTC
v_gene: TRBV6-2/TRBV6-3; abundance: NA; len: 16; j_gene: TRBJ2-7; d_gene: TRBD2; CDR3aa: CASSSLLLAGGYEQYF; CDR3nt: TGTGCCAGCAGTTCCCTCCTACTAGCGGGAGGCTACGAGCAGTACTTC
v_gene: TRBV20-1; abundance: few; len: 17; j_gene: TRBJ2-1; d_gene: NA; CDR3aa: CSARRAGTPPSYNEQFF; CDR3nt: TGCAGTGCTAGGAGGGCGGGAACCCCTCCCTCCTACAATGAGCAGTTCTTC
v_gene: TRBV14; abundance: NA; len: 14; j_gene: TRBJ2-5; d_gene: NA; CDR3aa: CASSQSLTLKTQYF; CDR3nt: TGTGCCAGCAGCCAATCTTTGACTCTCAAGACCCAGTACTTC